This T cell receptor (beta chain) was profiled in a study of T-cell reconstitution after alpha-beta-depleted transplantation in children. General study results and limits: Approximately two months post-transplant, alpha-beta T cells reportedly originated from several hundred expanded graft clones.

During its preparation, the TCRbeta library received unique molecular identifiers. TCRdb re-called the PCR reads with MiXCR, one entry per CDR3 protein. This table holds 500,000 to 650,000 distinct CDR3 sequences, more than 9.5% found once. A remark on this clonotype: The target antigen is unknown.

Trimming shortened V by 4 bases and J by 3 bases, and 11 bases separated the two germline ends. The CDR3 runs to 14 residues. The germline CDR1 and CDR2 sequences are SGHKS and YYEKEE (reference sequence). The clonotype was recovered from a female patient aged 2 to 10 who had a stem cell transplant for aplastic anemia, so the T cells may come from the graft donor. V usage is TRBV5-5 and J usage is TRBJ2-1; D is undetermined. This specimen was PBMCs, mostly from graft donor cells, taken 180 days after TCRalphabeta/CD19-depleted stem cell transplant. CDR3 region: CASSPHQNYNEQFF. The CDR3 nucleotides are TGTGCCAGCAGCCCCCATCAGAACTACAATGAGCAGTTCTTC.